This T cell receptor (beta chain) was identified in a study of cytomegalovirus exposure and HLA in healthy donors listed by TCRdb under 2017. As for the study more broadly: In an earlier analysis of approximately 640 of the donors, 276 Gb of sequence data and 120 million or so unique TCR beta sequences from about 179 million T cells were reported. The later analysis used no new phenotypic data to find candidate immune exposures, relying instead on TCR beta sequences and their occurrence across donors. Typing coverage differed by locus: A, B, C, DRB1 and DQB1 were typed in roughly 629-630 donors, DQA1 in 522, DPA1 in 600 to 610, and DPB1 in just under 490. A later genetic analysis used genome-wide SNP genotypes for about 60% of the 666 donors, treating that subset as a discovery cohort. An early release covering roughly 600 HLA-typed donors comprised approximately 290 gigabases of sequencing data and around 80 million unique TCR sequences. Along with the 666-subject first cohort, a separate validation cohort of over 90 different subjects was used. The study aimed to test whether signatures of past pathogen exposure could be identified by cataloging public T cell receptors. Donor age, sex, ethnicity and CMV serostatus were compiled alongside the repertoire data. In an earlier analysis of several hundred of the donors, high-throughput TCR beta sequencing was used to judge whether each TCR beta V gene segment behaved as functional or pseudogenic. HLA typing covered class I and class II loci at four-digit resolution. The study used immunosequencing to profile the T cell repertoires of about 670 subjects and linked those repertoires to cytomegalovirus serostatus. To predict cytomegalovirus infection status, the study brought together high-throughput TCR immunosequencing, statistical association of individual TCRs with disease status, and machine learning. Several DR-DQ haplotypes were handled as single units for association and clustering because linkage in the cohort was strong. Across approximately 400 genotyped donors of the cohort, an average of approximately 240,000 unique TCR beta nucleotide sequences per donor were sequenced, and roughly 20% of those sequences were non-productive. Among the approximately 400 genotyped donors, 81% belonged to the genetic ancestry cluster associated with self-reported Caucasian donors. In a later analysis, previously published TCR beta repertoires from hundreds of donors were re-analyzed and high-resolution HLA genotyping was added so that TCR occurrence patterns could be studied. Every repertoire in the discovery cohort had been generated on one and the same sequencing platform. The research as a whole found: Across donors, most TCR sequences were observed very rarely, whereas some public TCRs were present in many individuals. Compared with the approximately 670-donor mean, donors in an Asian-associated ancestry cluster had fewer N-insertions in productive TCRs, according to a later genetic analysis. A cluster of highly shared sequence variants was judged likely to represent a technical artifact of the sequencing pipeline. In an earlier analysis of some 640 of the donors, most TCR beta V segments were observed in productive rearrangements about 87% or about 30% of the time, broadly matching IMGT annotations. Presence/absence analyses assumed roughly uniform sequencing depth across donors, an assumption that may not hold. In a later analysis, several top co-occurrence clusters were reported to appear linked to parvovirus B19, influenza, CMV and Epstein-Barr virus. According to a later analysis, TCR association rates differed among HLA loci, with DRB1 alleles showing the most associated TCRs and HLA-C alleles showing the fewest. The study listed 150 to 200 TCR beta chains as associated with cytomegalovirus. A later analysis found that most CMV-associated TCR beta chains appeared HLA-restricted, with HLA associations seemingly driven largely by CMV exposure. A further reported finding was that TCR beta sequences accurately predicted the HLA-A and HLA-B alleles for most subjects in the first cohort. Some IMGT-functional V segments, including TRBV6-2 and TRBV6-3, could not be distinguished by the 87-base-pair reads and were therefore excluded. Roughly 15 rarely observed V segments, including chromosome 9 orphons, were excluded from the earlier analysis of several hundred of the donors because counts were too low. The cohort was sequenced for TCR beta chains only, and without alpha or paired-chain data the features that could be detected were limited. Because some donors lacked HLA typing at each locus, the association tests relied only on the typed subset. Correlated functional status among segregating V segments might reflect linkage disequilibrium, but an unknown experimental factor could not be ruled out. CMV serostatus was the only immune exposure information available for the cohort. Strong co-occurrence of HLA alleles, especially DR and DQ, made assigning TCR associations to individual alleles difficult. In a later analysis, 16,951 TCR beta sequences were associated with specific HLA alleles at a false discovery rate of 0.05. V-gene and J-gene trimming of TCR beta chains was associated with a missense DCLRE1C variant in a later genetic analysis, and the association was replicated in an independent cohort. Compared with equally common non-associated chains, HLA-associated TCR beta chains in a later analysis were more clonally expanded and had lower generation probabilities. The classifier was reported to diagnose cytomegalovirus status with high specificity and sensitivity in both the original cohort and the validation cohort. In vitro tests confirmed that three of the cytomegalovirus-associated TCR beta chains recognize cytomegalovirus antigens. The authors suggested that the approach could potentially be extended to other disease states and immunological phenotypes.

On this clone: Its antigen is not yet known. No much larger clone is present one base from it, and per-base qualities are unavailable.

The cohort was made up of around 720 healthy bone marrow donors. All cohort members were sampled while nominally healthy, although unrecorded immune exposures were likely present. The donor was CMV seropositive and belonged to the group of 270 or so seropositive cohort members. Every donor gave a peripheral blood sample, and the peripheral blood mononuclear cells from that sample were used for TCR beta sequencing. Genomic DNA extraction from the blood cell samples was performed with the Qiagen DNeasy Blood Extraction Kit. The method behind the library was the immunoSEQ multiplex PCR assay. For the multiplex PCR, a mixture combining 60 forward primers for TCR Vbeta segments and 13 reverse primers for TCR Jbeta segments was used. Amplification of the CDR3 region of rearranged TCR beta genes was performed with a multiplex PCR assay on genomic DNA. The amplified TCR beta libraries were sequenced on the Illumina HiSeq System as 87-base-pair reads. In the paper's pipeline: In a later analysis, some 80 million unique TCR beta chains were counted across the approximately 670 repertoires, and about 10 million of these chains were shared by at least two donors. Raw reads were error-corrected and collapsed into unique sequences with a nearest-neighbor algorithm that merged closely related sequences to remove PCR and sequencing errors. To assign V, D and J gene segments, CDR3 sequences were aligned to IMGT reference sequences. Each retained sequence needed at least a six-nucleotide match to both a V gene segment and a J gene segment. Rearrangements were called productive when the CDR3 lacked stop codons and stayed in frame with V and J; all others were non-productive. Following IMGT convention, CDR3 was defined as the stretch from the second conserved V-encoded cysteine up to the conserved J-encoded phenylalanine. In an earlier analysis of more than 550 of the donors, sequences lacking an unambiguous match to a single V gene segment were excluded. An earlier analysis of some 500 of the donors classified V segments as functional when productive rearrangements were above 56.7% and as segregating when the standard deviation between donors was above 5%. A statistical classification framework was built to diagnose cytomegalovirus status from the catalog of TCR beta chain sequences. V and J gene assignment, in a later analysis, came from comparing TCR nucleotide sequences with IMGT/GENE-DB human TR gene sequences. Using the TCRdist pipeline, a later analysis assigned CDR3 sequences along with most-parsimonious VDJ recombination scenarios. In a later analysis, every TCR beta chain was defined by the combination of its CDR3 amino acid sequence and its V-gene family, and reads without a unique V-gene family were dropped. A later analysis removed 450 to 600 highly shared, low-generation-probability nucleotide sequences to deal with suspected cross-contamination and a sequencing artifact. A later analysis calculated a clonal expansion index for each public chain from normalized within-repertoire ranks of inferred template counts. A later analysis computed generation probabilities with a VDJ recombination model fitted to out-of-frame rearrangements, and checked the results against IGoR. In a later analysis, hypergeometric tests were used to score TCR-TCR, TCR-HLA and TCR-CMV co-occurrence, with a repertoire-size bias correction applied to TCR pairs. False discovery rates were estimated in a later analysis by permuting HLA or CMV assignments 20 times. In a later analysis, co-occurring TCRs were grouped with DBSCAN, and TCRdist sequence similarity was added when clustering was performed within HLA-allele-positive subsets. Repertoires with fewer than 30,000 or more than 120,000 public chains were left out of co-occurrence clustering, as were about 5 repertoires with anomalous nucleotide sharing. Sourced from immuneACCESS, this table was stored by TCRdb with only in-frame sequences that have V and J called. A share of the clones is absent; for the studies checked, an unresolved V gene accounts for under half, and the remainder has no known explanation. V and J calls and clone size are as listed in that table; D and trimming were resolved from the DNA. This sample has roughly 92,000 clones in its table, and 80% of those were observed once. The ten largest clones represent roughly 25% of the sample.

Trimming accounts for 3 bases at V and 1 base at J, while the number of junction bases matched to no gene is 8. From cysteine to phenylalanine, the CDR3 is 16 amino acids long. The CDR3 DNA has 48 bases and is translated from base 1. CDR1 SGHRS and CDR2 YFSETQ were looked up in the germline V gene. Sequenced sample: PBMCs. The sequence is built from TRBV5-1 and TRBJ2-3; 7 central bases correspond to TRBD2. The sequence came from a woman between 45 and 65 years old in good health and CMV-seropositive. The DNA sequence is TGCGCCAGCAGCTATGTCCCTAGCGGCGGCACAGATACGCAGTATTTT. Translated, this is CASSYVPSGGTDTQYF.